Listed here is a single T cell receptor (beta chain). This clone was seen a single time. Its cognate antigen has yet to be identified. Base-call qualities are not available, and no considerably larger clone is one nucleotide away. The CDR3 holds 15 amino acids from the cysteine to the phenylalanine. The DNA shown is the 45-base CDR3, in frame from base 1. V is trimmed back by 4 bases and J by 5 bases, and the junction contains 10 bases that no gene match accounts for. The germline V gene provides CDR1 SQVTM and CDR2 ANQGSEA. The CDR3 regions of human TCRbeta chains were analyzed by immunosequencing. The source study handled its data this way. TCRs in the repertoires were matched against a reference library of SARS-CoV-2-specific TCRs that had been generated with the MIRA antigen-specificity platform. Breadth was defined as the fraction of unique TCRs that were SARS-CoV-2-associated, and depth was defined as the fraction of total T cells that were SARS-CoV-2-associated. Using the MIRA data, each spike-specific TCR was mapped to the spike region that the TCR reacts to and placed in a CD4 or CD8 class. Log10-transformed breadth and depth values were compared by one-way ANOVA with Sidak's multiple comparisons tests. In TCRdb, the immuneACCESS table is reduced to in-frame sequences with V and J assigned. These tables do not hold every clone; where another copy was compared, an unresolved V gene accounts for under half, and the others remain unexplained. The V and J calls and the clone size are those of that table, but D and trimming were determined from the DNA. The sample contains 200,000 or so clones, approximately 91% of them found a single time. Together, the top ten hold approximately 0.98% of the sample.

The time point label here, explained by the study, means: baseline before first vaccination. Samples from vaccinated people were obtained from the UK trials COV001 and COV002, which included a single-blind randomized controlled phase 2/3 trial of AZD1222 (ChAdOx1 nCoV-19) in healthy adults. For TCRbeta chain sequencing, PBMC samples from trial participants were taken at day 0 and at day 28 after the second dose. The data belong to a study of T cell responses to AZD1222 COVID-19 vaccine (dated by TCRdb to about 2021). Notes on the research overall: AZD1222 recipients whose second dose came at about 4 weeks and those whose second dose came at about 12 weeks were combined into one group, since spike-specific TCR depth and breadth did not differ between the two schedules. TCR sequencing covered over 230 trial participants: 207 given two doses of AZD1222 and 26 given two doses of MenACWY control vaccine. Enrollment into the trials was organized by age into subgroups of 18-55, 56-69 and 70-plus years, and those subgroups contained approximately 150, 30 and 60 TCR-sequenced participants, respectively. Results the study describes overall, beyond this receptor: Participants were mostly white British and included more females than males, and it was suggested by the authors that clonal diversity may have been underestimated. The vaccine-associated CD4 TCRs covered the entire spike protein, and the dominant responses fell in regions 160-218 and 743-854. Because no samples from the day 14 peak response were available, repertoires could be characterized only after the peak T cell response. Conclusions about previously exposed vaccinees were limited because only six AZD1222 recipients were SARS-CoV-2 seropositive at baseline. In the small 56-69-year group, the increase in depth fell short of significance, most likely because of low power. Reportedly, almost half of the unique spike-specific TCRs recognized epitopes lying outside the regions that are mutated in the B.1.351 and B.1.1.7 variants. After two AZD1222 doses, both the breadth and the depth of spike-specific TCRs were significantly higher than at day 0 and than in MenACWY recipients.

This sample comprised peripheral blood, obtained on day 0 of AZD1222 vaccination. The chain joins TRBV29-1 to TRBJ2-3; a stretch of 9 junction bases matches TRBD2. The source is an adult in good health. The CDR3 corresponds to CSVGGEAGGKDTQYF. The DNA is TGCAGCGTTGGGGGGGAAGCGGGAGGCAAAGATACGCAGTATTTT.